In its sample, the clone carrying this T cell receptor beta chain was seen once. The antigen is not known. This CDR3 comprises 16 residues. V was pared by 7 bases and J by 6 bases, with 12 bases of the junction left unmatched. The germline V gene encodes CDR1 MDHEN and CDR2 SYDVKM. Researchers ran the PCR with 60 Vbeta and 13 Jbeta primers. Assay used: immunoSEQ multiplex PCR; TCRdb lists only in-frame clones, some missing. The sample includes 150,000 or so clones, around four fifths of them seen just once. This entry comes from a study of cytomegalovirus exposure and HLA in healthy donors. Notes on the study in general: What was likely a sequencing artifact was a cluster of highly shared sequence variants. 87-base-pair reads could not separate some V segments, including TRBV6-2 and TRBV6-3. About 90% or about 30% of the time was how often most TCR beta V segments were productive, according to an earlier analysis.

The rearrangement uses TRBV28 and TRBJ1-5; TRBD1 matches 10 bases. The TCR sequence derives from a man younger than 30 in good health and CMV-seronegative. Sequenced input: PBMCs. In nucleotides, the CDR3 is TGTGCCAGCACTACATCCCGGACAGGGGGTCTTCAGCCCCAGCATTTT. Translated: CASTTSRTGGLQPQHF.